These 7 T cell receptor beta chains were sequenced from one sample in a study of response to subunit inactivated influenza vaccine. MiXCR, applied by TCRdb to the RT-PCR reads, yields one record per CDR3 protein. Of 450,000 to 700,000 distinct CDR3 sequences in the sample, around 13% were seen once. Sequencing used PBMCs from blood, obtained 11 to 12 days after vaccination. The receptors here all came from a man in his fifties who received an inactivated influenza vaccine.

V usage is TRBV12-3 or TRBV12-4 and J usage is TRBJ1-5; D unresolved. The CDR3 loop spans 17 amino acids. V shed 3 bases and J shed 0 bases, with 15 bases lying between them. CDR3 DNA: TGTGCCAGCAGTTTGGTTGCTCGCCAATATAGCAATCAGCCCCAGCATTTT. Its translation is CASSLVARQYSNQPQHF.

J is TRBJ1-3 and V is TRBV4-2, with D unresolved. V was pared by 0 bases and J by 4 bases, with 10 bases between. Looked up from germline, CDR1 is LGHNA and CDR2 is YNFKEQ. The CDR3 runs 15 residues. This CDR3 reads CASSQDRVRGNTIYF. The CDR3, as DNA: TGTGCCAGCAGCCAAGACCGGGTCCGGGGAAACACCATATATTTT.

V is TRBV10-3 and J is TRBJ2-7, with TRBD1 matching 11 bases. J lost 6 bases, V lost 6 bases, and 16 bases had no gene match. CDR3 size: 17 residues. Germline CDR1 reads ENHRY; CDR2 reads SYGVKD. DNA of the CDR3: TGTGCCATCAGCAAAACCGGACAGGGGGCGGATCGGCCCGAGCAGTACTTC. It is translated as CAISKTGQGADRPEQYF.

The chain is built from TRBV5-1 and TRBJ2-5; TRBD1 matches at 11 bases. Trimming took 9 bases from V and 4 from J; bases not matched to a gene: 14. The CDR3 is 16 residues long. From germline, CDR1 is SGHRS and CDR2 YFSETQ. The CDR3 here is CATQTRTGGRAETQYF. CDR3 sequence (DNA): TGCGCCACCCAGACCCGGACAGGGGGCAGGGCAGAGACCCAGTACTTC.

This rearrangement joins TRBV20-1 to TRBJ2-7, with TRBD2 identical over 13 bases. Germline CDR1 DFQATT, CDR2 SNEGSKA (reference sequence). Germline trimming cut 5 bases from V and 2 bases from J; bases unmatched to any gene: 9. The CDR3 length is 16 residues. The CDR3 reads CSAGGTSGISAYEQYF. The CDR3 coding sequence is TGCAGTGCTGGTGGGACTAGCGGGATATCCGCCTACGAGCAGTACTTC.

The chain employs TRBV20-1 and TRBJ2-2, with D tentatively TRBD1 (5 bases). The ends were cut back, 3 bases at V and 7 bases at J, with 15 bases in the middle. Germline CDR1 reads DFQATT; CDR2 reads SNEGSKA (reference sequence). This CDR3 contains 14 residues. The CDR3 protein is CSARTAGKGGELFF. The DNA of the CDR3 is TGCAGTGCTAGGACCGCAGGGAAAGGCGGGGAGCTGTTTTTT.

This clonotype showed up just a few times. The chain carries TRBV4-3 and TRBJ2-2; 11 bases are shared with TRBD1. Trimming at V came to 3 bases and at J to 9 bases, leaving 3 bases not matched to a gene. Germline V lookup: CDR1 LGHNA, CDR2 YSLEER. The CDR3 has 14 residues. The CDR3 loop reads CASSQDRGPRELFF. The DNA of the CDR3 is TGCGCCAGCAGCCAGGACAGGGGGCCACGGGAGCTGTTTTTT.